Listed below are T cell receptor beta chains from one sample, sequenced in a study of blood T cell repertoires in COVID-19. Sequenced by immunoSEQ multiplex PCR; TCRdb stores in-frame clones only, minus some. The repertoire holds about 370,000 clones, with 90% to 95% as singletons. The sequenced material came from PBMCs or T cells enriched from blood (not recorded which). These TCRs come from a woman aged 40 to 55 who had been exposed to COVID-19. Both conserved end residues are part of each CDR3. The D gene is left open where the match is weak. Clone size is given for some rows only: seen once, a few or many times, or a class if the clone is expanded.

CDR3 length: 14; J gene: TRBJ1-1; clone size: NA; D gene: TRBD1; V gene: TRBV2; CDR3 DNA: TGTGCCAGCAGTAATAACAGGGGGAACACTGAAGCTTTCTTT; CDR3 protein: CASSNNRGNTEAFF
CDR3 length: 13; J gene: TRBJ1-6; clone size: NA; D gene: NA; V gene: TRBV11-2; CDR3 DNA: TGTGCCAGCAGCCCTAGGAGTCCCCCACCCCTCCACTTT; CDR3 protein: CASSPRSPPPLHF
CDR3 length: 16; J gene: TRBJ2-5; clone size: NA; D gene: TRBD2; V gene: TRBV7-8; CDR3 DNA: TGTGCCAGCAGCGGTGCCCAGCTAGCGGGGGGAGAGACCCAGTACTTC; CDR3 protein: CASSGAQLAGGETQYF
CDR3 length: 13; J gene: TRBJ1-6; clone size: NA; D gene: NA; V gene: TRBV30; CDR3 DNA: TGTGCCGGACTGACAGGAGCGAATTCACCCCTCCACTTT; CDR3 protein: CAGLTGANSPLHF
CDR3 length: 17; J gene: TRBJ1-6; clone size: NA; D gene: TRBD1; V gene: TRBV3-1/TRBV3-2; CDR3 DNA: TGTGCCAGCAGCCAAGATCGAAGACAGGGGGCAGGATCACCCCTCCACTTT; CDR3 protein: CASSQDRRQGAGSPLHF
CDR3 length: 17; J gene: TRBJ2-6; clone size: once; D gene: NA; V gene: TRBV5-6; CDR3 DNA: TGTGCCAGCAGCTTGTGGGGGACTTCCTTTAGGGCCAACGTCCTGACTTTC; CDR3 protein: CASSLWGTSFRANVLTF
CDR3 length: 12; J gene: TRBJ1-2; clone size: NA; D gene: NA; V gene: TRBV5-1; CDR3 DNA: TGCGCCAGCTCTACTGATCCGGGGGGCTACACCTTC; CDR3 protein: CASSTDPGGYTF
CDR3 length: 13; J gene: TRBJ1-2; clone size: NA; D gene: NA; V gene: TRBV7-9; CDR3 DNA: TGTGCCAGCAGCTTCACAGGCCCGAGGGGCTACACCTTC; CDR3 protein: CASSFTGPRGYTF
CDR3 length: 11; J gene: TRBJ1-2; clone size: NA; D gene: NA; V gene: TRBV20-1; CDR3 DNA: TGCAGTGCAAGGGAGAGCTATGGCTACACCTTC; CDR3 protein: CSARESYGYTF
CDR3 length: 14; J gene: TRBJ1-6; clone size: NA; D gene: NA; V gene: TRBV10-2; CDR3 DNA: TGCGCCAGCAGTAACTGGGGGGAGGATTCACCCCTCCACTTT; CDR3 protein: CASSNWGEDSPLHF
CDR3 length: 14; J gene: TRBJ1-1; clone size: NA; D gene: NA; V gene: TRBV7-9; CDR3 DNA: TGTGCCAGCAGCTTAGTTGGCCGAAACACTGAAGCTTTCTTT; CDR3 protein: CASSLVGRNTEAFF
CDR3 length: 14; J gene: TRBJ2-7; clone size: NA; D gene: NA; V gene: TRBV5-8; CDR3 DNA: TGTGCCAGCAGCTTGGGACCAGGTACGGGGGAGCAGTACTTC; CDR3 protein: CASSLGPGTGEQYF
CDR3 length: 13; J gene: TRBJ1-2; clone size: NA; D gene: NA; V gene: TRBV6-5; CDR3 DNA: TGTGCCAGCAGTTACTTACAGGAGGGTGGCTACACCTTC; CDR3 protein: CASSYLQEGGYTF
CDR3 length: 15; J gene: TRBJ1-5; clone size: few; D gene: NA; V gene: TRBV6-1; CDR3 DNA: TGTGCCAGCAGTGAAGATATGTTCCAGAATCAGCCCCAGCATTTT; CDR3 protein: CASSEDMFQNQPQHF
CDR3 length: 15; J gene: TRBJ1-3; clone size: NA; D gene: NA; V gene: TRBV21-1; CDR3 DNA: TGTGCCAGCTCCCCCAAGGGACAGGGAGAGGACACCATATATTTT; CDR3 protein: CASSPKGQGEDTIYF
CDR3 length: 13; J gene: TRBJ2-3; clone size: NA; D gene: NA; V gene: TRBV19; CDR3 DNA: TGTGCCAGTAGTATGGCCGTGCCAGATACGCAGTATTTT; CDR3 protein: CASSMAVPDTQYF
CDR3 length: 13; J gene: TRBJ1-5; clone size: NA; D gene: NA; V gene: TRBV3-1/TRBV3-2; CDR3 DNA: TGTGCCAGCGGCGTGGGGGCGAATCAGCCCCAGCATTTT; CDR3 protein: CASGVGANQPQHF
CDR3 length: 17; J gene: TRBJ2-7; clone size: NA; D gene: TRBD1; V gene: TRBV3-1/TRBV3-2; CDR3 DNA: TGTGCCAGCAGCCTCCTAGCCGCCGGGACAGGCTACTACGAGCAGTACTTC; CDR3 protein: CASSLLAAGTGYYEQYF
CDR3 length: 13; J gene: TRBJ1-1; clone size: few; D gene: TRBD1; V gene: TRBV30; CDR3 DNA: TGTGCCTGGAGCCGACAGGGGGCAACTGAAGCTTTCTTT; CDR3 protein: CAWSRQGATEAFF
CDR3 length: 13; J gene: TRBJ1-1; clone size: NA; D gene: NA; V gene: TRBV24-1; CDR3 DNA: TGTGCCACCAGTCGGACGGGGGACACTGAAGCTTTCTTT; CDR3 protein: CATSRTGDTEAFF
CDR3 length: 12; J gene: TRBJ1-3; clone size: NA; D gene: NA; V gene: TRBV15; CDR3 DNA: TGTGCCAGCGAAGACATCGGAAACACCATATATTTT; CDR3 protein: CASEDIGNTIYF
CDR3 length: 16; J gene: TRBJ2-1; clone size: NA; D gene: TRBD2; V gene: TRBV4-3; CDR3 DNA: TGCGCCAGCAGCCAAGATAGCGGGAGGGGATACAATGAGCAGTTCTTC; CDR3 protein: CASSQDSGRGYNEQFF
CDR3 length: 15; J gene: TRBJ2-7; clone size: NA; D gene: TRBD2; V gene: TRBV19; CDR3 DNA: TGTGCCAGTAGCTGGACTAGCGGGAGGGCCGAAGAGCAGTACTTC; CDR3 protein: CASSWTSGRAEEQYF
CDR3 length: 12; J gene: TRBJ2-7; clone size: NA; D gene: NA; V gene: TRBV30; CDR3 DNA: TGTGCCTGGTCGAGGGGGTTAAACGAGCAGTACTTC; CDR3 protein: CAWSRGLNEQYF
CDR3 length: 14; J gene: TRBJ2-1; clone size: NA; D gene: NA; V gene: TRBV6-5; CDR3 DNA: TGTGCCAGCAGTCTTCAACAGGGATTTGGTGAGCAGTTCTTC; CDR3 protein: CASSLQQGFGEQFF
CDR3 length: 17; J gene: TRBJ1-1; clone size: NA; D gene: TRBD1; V gene: TRBV7-2; CDR3 DNA: TGTGCCAGCAGCTTGTCCGGGACAGGGGTGAAACGGACTGAAGCTTTCTTT; CDR3 protein: CASSLSGTGVKRTEAFF
CDR3 length: 14; J gene: TRBJ1-1; clone size: NA; D gene: NA; V gene: TRBV11-2; CDR3 DNA: TGTGCCAGCAGCACCCGACAGCAGAACACTGAAGCTTTCTTT; CDR3 protein: CASSTRQQNTEAFF
CDR3 length: 16; J gene: TRBJ2-1; clone size: NA; D gene: TRBD2; V gene: TRBV3-1/TRBV3-2; CDR3 DNA: TGTGCCAGCAGCCAACGTGGCGGGAGGGCCGGGAATGAGCAGTTCTTC; CDR3 protein: CASSQRGGRAGNEQFF
CDR3 length: 16; J gene: TRBJ1-4; clone size: once; D gene: TRBD1; V gene: TRBV19; CDR3 DNA: TGTGCCAGTACCCCGGGACAGGGACGCTACGGCAGCAAACTGTTTTTT; CDR3 protein: CASTPGQGRYGSKLFF
CDR3 length: 13; J gene: TRBJ1-1; clone size: NA; D gene: NA; V gene: TRBV3-1/TRBV3-2; CDR3 DNA: TGTGCCAGCAGCCTTAAAATGAACACTGAAGCTTTCTTT; CDR3 protein: CASSLKMNTEAFF
CDR3 length: 15; J gene: TRBJ1-2; clone size: NA; D gene: NA; V gene: TRBV6-5; CDR3 DNA: TGTGCCAGCACCTCCGGACTCATGGCTGGCTATGGCTACACCTTC; CDR3 protein: CASTSGLMAGYGYTF
CDR3 length: 13; J gene: TRBJ1-3; clone size: NA; D gene: NA; V gene: TRBV30; CDR3 DNA: TGTGCCTGGAGTGTAGGACTTGGAAACACCATATATTTT; CDR3 protein: CAWSVGLGNTIYF
CDR3 length: 18; J gene: TRBJ2-1; clone size: NA; D gene: TRBD2; V gene: TRBV2; CDR3 DNA: TGTGCCAGCAGTGAAGGGCGGGAGGGCCTTATGTCCTACAATGAGCAGTTCTTC; CDR3 protein: CASSEGREGLMSYNEQFF
CDR3 length: 14; J gene: TRBJ1-2; clone size: NA; D gene: NA; V gene: TRBV4-3; CDR3 DNA: TGCGCCAGCAGCCAGGCTACAGCTAACTATGGCTACACCTTC; CDR3 protein: CASSQATANYGYTF
CDR3 length: 15; J gene: TRBJ1-2; clone size: NA; D gene: TRBD1; V gene: TRBV12-5; CDR3 DNA: TGTGCTAGTGGTTTGGGGGACAGACCAAACTATGGCTACACCTTC; CDR3 protein: CASGLGDRPNYGYTF
CDR3 length: 12; J gene: TRBJ1-1; clone size: NA; D gene: NA; V gene: TRBV6-5; CDR3 DNA: TGTGCCAGCAGGGGGGCGAACACTGAAGCTTTCTTT; CDR3 protein: CASRGANTEAFF
CDR3 length: 16; J gene: TRBJ2-7; clone size: NA; D gene: TRBD1; V gene: TRBV27; CDR3 DNA: TGTGCCAGCGGGGCAGGGGGCAGGTTCGGGCAATACGAGCAGTACTTC; CDR3 protein: CASGAGGRFGQYEQYF
CDR3 length: 14; J gene: TRBJ1-2; clone size: NA; D gene: NA; V gene: TRBV27; CDR3 DNA: TGTGCCACCTCCCCACCGGGGGGCCGATATGGCTACACCTTC; CDR3 protein: CATSPPGGRYGYTF
CDR3 length: 15; J gene: TRBJ2-7; clone size: NA; D gene: NA; V gene: TRBV6-1; CDR3 DNA: TGTGCCAGCAGTGAGGTGTCAGGGGATAGAAACGAGCAGTACTTC; CDR3 protein: CASSEVSGDRNEQYF
CDR3 length: 15; J gene: TRBJ2-2; clone size: NA; D gene: NA; V gene: TRBV25-1; CDR3 DNA: TGTGCCAGCAGTGAATGGGCGGGTAACACCGGGGAGCTGTTTTTT; CDR3 protein: CASSEWAGNTGELFF
CDR3 length: 14; J gene: TRBJ2-5; clone size: many; D gene: NA; V gene: TRBV7-3; CDR3 DNA: TGTGCCAGCAGCTTGGTAGGAGGGACGGAGACCCAGTACTTC; CDR3 protein: CASSLVGGTETQYF
CDR3 length: 15; J gene: TRBJ1-2; clone size: NA; D gene: TRBD1; V gene: TRBV5-4; CDR3 DNA: TGTGCCAGCAGCCCAGGTCGGGACAGGGAGTATGGCTACACCTTC; CDR3 protein: CASSPGRDREYGYTF
CDR3 length: 15; J gene: TRBJ2-1; clone size: NA; D gene: TRBD2; V gene: TRBV3-1/TRBV3-2; CDR3 DNA: TGTGCCAGCAGCCAACCTAGCGGGTCCTACAATGAGCAGTTCTTC; CDR3 protein: CASSQPSGSYNEQFF
CDR3 length: 15; J gene: TRBJ1-4; clone size: few; D gene: NA; V gene: TRBV19; CDR3 DNA: TGTGCCAGTAGTGGCCGTAGTATTTCGAGAGGAAAACTGTTTTTT; CDR3 protein: CASSGRSISRGKLFF
CDR3 length: 13; J gene: TRBJ1-2; clone size: once; D gene: TRBD1; V gene: TRBV6-1; CDR3 DNA: TGTGCCAGCAGTGAATGGACAGGGGGAGGCTACACCTTC; CDR3 protein: CASSEWTGGGYTF
CDR3 length: 14; J gene: TRBJ1-2; clone size: NA; D gene: NA; V gene: TRBV5-1; CDR3 DNA: TGCGCCAGCACGGAGGGGACGGAGAGTGGTGGCTACACCTTC; CDR3 protein: CASTEGTESGGYTF
CDR3 length: 17; J gene: TRBJ2-5; clone size: NA; D gene: TRBD2; V gene: TRBV7-9; CDR3 DNA: TGTGCCAGCAGCTTAGGGACTAGCGGGGGCCGCCAAGAGACCCAGTACTTC; CDR3 protein: CASSLGTSGGRQETQYF
CDR3 length: 13; J gene: TRBJ1-2; clone size: NA; D gene: NA; V gene: TRBV7-2; CDR3 DNA: TGTGCCAGCAGCGAAAGAGTAGGGGTCGGCTACACCTTC; CDR3 protein: CASSERVGVGYTF
CDR3 length: 16; J gene: TRBJ2-3; clone size: NA; D gene: TRBD2; V gene: TRBV2; CDR3 DNA: TGTGCCAGCACTCAAGGGCGGGGGGAGAGGGTAGATACGCAGTATTTT; CDR3 protein: CASTQGRGERVDTQYF
CDR3 length: 16; J gene: TRBJ2-7; clone size: NA; D gene: TRBD2; V gene: TRBV25-1; CDR3 DNA: TGTGCCAGCAGTGGGCAATCTAGCGGGAGACTGCACGAGCAGTACTTC; CDR3 protein: CASSGQSSGRLHEQYF
CDR3 length: 15; J gene: TRBJ1-1; clone size: NA; D gene: NA; V gene: TRBV3-1/TRBV3-2; CDR3 DNA: TGTGCCAGCAGCCAATTAATAGGCAGGGGAACTGAAGCTTTCTTT; CDR3 protein: CASSQLIGRGTEAFF
CDR3 length: 14; J gene: TRBJ1-5; clone size: NA; D gene: NA; V gene: TRBV19; CDR3 DNA: TGTGCCAGTAGTATGAAGCATCCCAATCAGCCCCAGCATTTT; CDR3 protein: CASSMKHPNQPQHF
CDR3 length: 16; J gene: TRBJ1-2; clone size: NA; D gene: NA; V gene: TRBV11-2; CDR3 DNA: TGTGCCAGCAGCTCCCCCCGCAGGGGATCTAACTATGGCTACACCTTC; CDR3 protein: CASSSPRRGSNYGYTF